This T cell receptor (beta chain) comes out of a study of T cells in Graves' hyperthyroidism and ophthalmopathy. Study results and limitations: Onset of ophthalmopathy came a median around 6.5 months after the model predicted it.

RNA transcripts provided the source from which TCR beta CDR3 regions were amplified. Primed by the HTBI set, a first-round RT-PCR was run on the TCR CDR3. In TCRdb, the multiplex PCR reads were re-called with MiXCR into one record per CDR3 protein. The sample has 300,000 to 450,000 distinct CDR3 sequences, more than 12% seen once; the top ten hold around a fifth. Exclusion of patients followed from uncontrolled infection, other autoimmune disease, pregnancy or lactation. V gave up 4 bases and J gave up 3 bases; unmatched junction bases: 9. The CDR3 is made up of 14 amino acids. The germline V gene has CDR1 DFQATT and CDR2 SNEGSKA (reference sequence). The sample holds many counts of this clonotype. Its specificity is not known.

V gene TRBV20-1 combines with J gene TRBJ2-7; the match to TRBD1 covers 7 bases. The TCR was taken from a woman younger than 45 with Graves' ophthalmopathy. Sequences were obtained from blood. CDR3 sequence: CSATEDREFYEQYF. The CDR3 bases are TGCAGTGCTACGGAAGACAGGGAGTTCTACGAGCAGTACTTC.